This T cell receptor beta chain derives from a study of cytomegalovirus exposure and HLA in healthy donors. The CDR3 runs to 14 residues. Trimming removed 7 bases from V and 0 bases from J; junction bases left unmatched: 6. The V gene's germline CDR1 is MNHNS and CDR2 SASEGT. Of note for this clone: Its matching antigen is unknown.

The PCR had 60 Vbeta and 13 Jbeta primers. Assay: immunoSEQ multiplex PCR; the TCRdb copy retains only in-frame clones and omits some. Of some 200,000 clones listed, 82% are singletons. The study, taken as a whole, reports: TCR beta sequences reportedly predicted most subjects' HLA-A and HLA-B alleles accurately. Roughly even sequencing depth across donors was the assumption behind the presence/absence analyses. Per a prior analysis, the majority of TCR beta V segments were productive roughly 90% or roughly 30% of the time.

Input material: PBMCs. This chain links TRBV6-1 with TRBJ2-7, with 7 nucleotides matching TRBD2. This sequence originates from a woman in her fifties or sixties in good health and CMV-seropositive. CDR3 in amino acids: CASKTGLSSYEQYF. CDR3 in DNA: TGTGCCAGCAAAACGGGACTAAGCTCCTACGAGCAGTACTTC.